This T cell receptor beta chain was captured by sequencing in a study of shared clonotypes between healthy human individuals (dated by TCRdb to the early 2020s). For context, the study as a whole: A couple of women and a few men aged 18 to 49 years were included in the cohort. To estimate repertoire size and how much clonotypes are shared between individuals, the study performed deep sequencing of blood TCR repertoires from roughly five healthy adults. Leukapheresis yielded between about 0.94 and 10 billion PBMCs per donor. To increase sequencing depth and limit assay-specific biases, TCR repertoire library preparation and sequencing were carried out by different laboratories using diverse techniques. Beyond this particular receptor, the publication reports: Sampling was restricted to blood, and TCR repertoires in tissue are likely to differ from TCR repertoires in blood. Pairwise subsampling indicated that sequencing depth was expected to affect the degree of clonotype sharing among donors. The genetic and exposure-history diversity represented was limited by the small number of donors.

Using the deep immunoSEQ assay, multiplex PCR amplified TCR CDR3 regions from genomic DNA. Extracted genomic DNA from each cell subset was spread evenly across all wells of several immunoSEQ 96-well plates, with each plate serving as a replicate. Each replicate PCR for unsorted PBMC received roughly 290 ng genomic DNA, equal to about 30,000 T cell genomes. Unsorted PBMC genomic DNA was sequenced across ten immunoSEQ deep assay plates. Purified libraries were quantified with a Qubit 3.0 fluorometer, sized on a Bioanalyzer 2100, and re-quantified with the KAPA Library Quantification kit. Every immunoSEQ 96-well plate was sequenced on a dedicated single-read 150-cycle Illumina NextSeq 550 flow cell. The authors processed their data as follows. Because only junctional sequences without quality scores were contained in the immunoSEQ output, filtering matching that applied to full-length reads could not be performed. Sequences were annotated with PyIR, a Python wrapper for IgBLAST v1.9, and V/J genes and CDR3 were assigned using IMGT germline references. Reads were filtered out if the reads had weak V/J assignments (E-value above 1e-6), no CDR3, stop codons, out-of-frame junctions, or ambiguous translated residues. V3J clonotypes were defined as sequences sharing an identical inferred V gene, J gene, and CDR3 amino acid sequence. To compute the percentage overlap between repertoires, the number of shared unique clonotypes was divided by the size of the smaller repertoire. RTK rarefaction, the Chao1 estimator, and Recon v2.1 estimates of unobserved clonotypes were used to assess repertoire richness. In TCRdb, the immuneACCESS table is reduced to in-frame sequences with V and J assigned. These tables do not hold every clone; where another copy was compared, an unresolved V gene accounts for under half, and the others remain unexplained. D and trimming were read from the DNA, whereas the V and J calls and clone size are those reported in that table. This sample is represented by about 560,000 clones; 70% to 80% of them were singletons. The ten top clones hold 12% of the sample.

Healthy HIV-negative adults with no recently reported acute infections or vaccinations were included as donors. All donors were Caucasian adults living in Nashville, Tennessee, USA. For unsorted samples, tens of millions of PBMCs were counted, and genomic DNA was extracted using the QIAamp DNA Blood Mini kit. Blood was collected by leukapheresis, and PBMCs were isolated by Ficoll-Histopaque density gradient centrifugation and then cryopreserved in liquid nitrogen vapor phase. The germline V gene (reference sequence) provides CDR1 SEHNR and CDR2 FQNEAQ. The CDR3 has 15 amino acids, counting the end cysteine and phenylalanine. Left in the record is the CDR3 DNA by itself, 45 bases read in frame from the first base. V gives up 1 base and J gives up 1 base, and the segment between their germline ends measures 10 bases. Points on this clone: Its antigen is unknown. No much larger clonotype is one base removed from it; base qualities were not supplied.

This sequence uses TRBV7-9 and TRBJ1-1; the D gene cannot be named for sure. Sequencing input: PBMCs. This receptor was taken from a woman in her forties in good health. Some clones in this sample may be carry-over from other donors' samples. The CDR3 amino acid sequence is: CASSLGTHPNTEAFF. The sequenced DNA is TGTGCCAGCAGCTTAGGTACCCATCCGAACACTGAAGCTTTCTTT.